This T cell receptor (beta chain) was recovered during a study of T cells in Graves' hyperthyroidism and ophthalmopathy. The V gene end was trimmed by 3 bases and the J gene end by 5 bases; junction bases not matched to a gene: 4. The CDR3 runs to 13 residues. From germline, CDR1 is SGDLS and CDR2 YYNGEE. TCR beta CDR3 sequences were amplified from RNA transcripts. An initial round of RT-PCR targeting the TCR CDR3 relied on the HTBI primer set. A single record per CDR3 protein comes from TCRdb applying MiXCR to the multiplex PCR reads. Among about 640,000 distinct CDR3 sequences listed, less than 25% were seen once.

This TCR was sampled from a young man with Graves' ophthalmopathy. The chain links TRBV9 to TRBJ2-5, with TRBD2 identical over 7 bases. Material: blood. CDR3: CASSAQGGETQYF. The CDR3 region has the DNA TGTGCCAGCAGCGCTCAGGGAGGGGAGACCCAGTACTTC.